These 11 T cell receptor beta chains share one sample of origin, sequenced in a study of cytomegalovirus exposure and HLA in healthy donors. It was with 60 Vbeta and 13 Jbeta primers that the PCR ran. Repertoires were generated with immunoSEQ multiplex PCR, while TCRdb's copy carries only in-frame clones and drops some. Among some 150,000 clones, roughly four fifths were seen once, and the ten largest hold around 1.4%. The sequencing sample was made of PBMCs. The receptor set was obtained from a man aged 55 to 70 in good health and CMV-seronegative.

The V call is TRBV27, the J call TRBJ1-1; 11 bases align to TRBD1. This CDR3 has 15 residues. The V and J ends lost 5 bases and 6 bases, in that order; junction bases with no gene match: 8. Germline CDR1 is MNHEY and CDR2 is SMNVEV (reference sequence). CDR3 nucleotides: TGTGCCAGCAGTACCCGGACAGGGGGCGCGGCTGAAGCTTTCTTT. This sequence encodes CASSTRTGGAAEAFF.

On this clone itself: Other DNA sequences in this specimen translate into the identical CDR3. The chain employs TRBV5-1 and TRBJ2-2; 9 bases map to TRBD1. Trimming cost V 5 bases and J 4 bases; bases outside gene matches: 6. The CDR3 consists of 15 residues. Per the germline V gene, CDR1 is SGHRS and CDR2 is YFSETQ. CDR3 in amino acids: CASRQTGGLTGELFF. CDR3 DNA sequence: TGCGCCAGCAGACAGACAGGGGGTCTCACCGGGGAGCTGTTTTTT.

J is TRBJ2-7 and V is TRBV19; 10 bases agree with TRBD1. The junction had 6 bases not matched to a gene; V was cut back by 6 bases and J by 4 bases. CDR3 length equals 14 residues. The germline V gene encodes CDR1 LNHDA and CDR2 SQIVND (reference sequence). For the CDR3, the DNA is TGTGCCAGTAGAAGACAGGGGGCGGCGTACGAGCAGTACTTC. This encodes CASRRQGAAYEQYF.

CDR3 loop: CASSLGDIAYEQYF. In DNA form, the CDR3 reads TGTGCCAGCAGTTTAGGGGACATAGCCTACGAGCAGTACTTC. The V call is TRBV28, the J call TRBJ2-7, with D perhaps matching TRBD1 (6 bases). Deletions cut 2 bases from V and 2 bases from J, with 10 bases between. From germline, CDR1 is MDHEN and CDR2 SYDVKM. The CDR3 extends over 14 amino acids.

This chain joins TRBV7-2 and TRBJ2-1; 10 bases match TRBD1. The CDR3 is 15 residues long. CDR1 is SGHTA and CDR2 is FQGNSA in the germline V gene. V was clipped by 4 bases and J by 6 bases; unmatched bases: 6. CDR3 residues: CASSWGGDRGNEQFF. CDR3 DNA sequence: TGTGCCAGCAGCTGGGGGGGGGACAGGGGCAATGAGCAGTTCTTC.

This chain joins TRBV7-8 and TRBJ2-7; 8 nucleotides match TRBD1. J lost 6 bases, V lost 5 bases, and 6 bases had no gene match. This CDR3 has 13 amino acids. Germline CDR1 SGHVS, CDR2 FQNEAQ. The CDR3 region has the DNA TGTGCCAGCAGCCAAGACAGGGGCGGCGAGCAGTACTTC. Residues: CASSQDRGGEQYF.

Notes on this clone: The germline gene is not matched at one end of the junction; a read error may be the cause. The J gene is TRBJ2-5, the V gene TRBV27; the match to TRBD1 covers 8 bases. Germline CDR1 reads MNHEY; CDR2 reads SMNVEV (reference sequence). The length of the CDR3 is 14 residues. The CDR3 is CASSLSGQGETQYF. CDR3 coding DNA: TGTGCCAGCAGTCTATCCGGACAGGGAGAGACCCAGTACTTC.

The genes are TRBV30 and TRBJ1-4, with TRBD1 matching 7 bases. The ends lost 2 bases at V and 0 bases at J; junction bases unmatched: 6. Germline V gene data show CDR1 as GTSNPN and CDR2 as SVGIG (reference sequence). The CDR3 contains 16 residues. Here the CDR3 DNA reads TGTGCCTGGAGTACCACAGGGGCAGCAACTAATGAAAAACTGTTTTTT. Translating it yields CAWSTTGAATNEKLFF.

The chain uses TRBV11-2 and TRBJ2-5; D remains ambiguous. The length of the CDR3 is 14 residues. Trimming removed 1 base from V and 0 bases from J, with 6 bases in between. Per the germline V gene, CDR1 is SGHAT and CDR2 is FQNNGV. CDR3 DNA: TGTGCCAGCAGCTTAGCGGTGTACCAAGAGACCCAGTACTTC. Translated, it gives CASSLAVYQETQYF.

This chain links TRBV2 with TRBJ2-3, with D possibly matching TRBD2 (6 bases). V was cut by 6 bases and J by 0 bases, with 16 bases left in between. In germline, CDR1 is SNHLY, CDR2 FYNNEI. This CDR3 spans 16 amino acids. The CDR3 region is CASRLAAGISTDTQYF. The CDR3 region has the DNA TGTGCCAGCAGGTTAGCGGCGGGGATTAGCACAGATACGCAGTATTTT. Supplemented by reference TRBV2 and TRBJ2-3, the full variable domain reads EPEVTQTPSHQVTQMGQEVILRCVPISNHLYFYWYRQILGQKVEFLVSFYNNEISEKSEIFDDQFSVERPDGSNFTLKIRSTKLEDSAMYFCASRLAAGISTDTQYFGPGTRLTVL.

The CDR3 DNA follows: TGTGCCAGCAGTGAAGAGTCCCTAGGACTAGCGGAATACGAGCAGTACTTC. Its translation: CASSEESLGLAEYEQYF. The chain links TRBV25-1 to TRBJ2-7; 10 nucleotides agree with TRBD2. The germline V gene has CDR1 MGHDK and CDR2 SYGVNS. J lost 4 bases, V lost 2 bases, and 11 bases had no gene match. The CDR3 runs 17 residues.